This record looks at one T cell receptor (beta chain) sequence and its context. The junction departs from germline at one end; a sequencing error may be responsible. The record originates from a study of blood T cell repertoires in COVID-19. Study-wide background: COVID-19 samples from acute and convalescent phases originated in the United States, Italy and Spain. T cells, B-cell-depleted T cells, or PBMCs provided the cDNA or gDNA that served as material.

Study processing details: Scientists estimated how many nucleated cells there were by amplifying reference gene primers. Clones were read by immunoSEQ multiplex PCR, and TCRdb kept only the in-frame ones, dropping some. V and J calls plus clone size are reproduced from that table; the DNA served to infer D and trimming. Altogether approximately 96,000 clones are present, approximately 81% being singletons, with the ten largest covering roughly a tenth. The CDR3 extends over 11 amino acids. Germline V lookup: CDR1 MDHEN, CDR2 SYDVKM. This TCR was recovered from an elderly woman with acute or convalescent COVID-19. Sequencing was performed on peripheral blood. The V gene is TRBV28, the J gene TRBJ1-2, with D perhaps TRBD1 (6 bases). CDR3: CASSTTGILAF. The CDR3 DNA sequence: TGTGCCAGCAGTACTACAGGGATTCTCGCCTTC.